This TCR beta chain is from a study of circulating CD8 cells and anti-PD-1 response in melanoma. Study observations and caveats: TIGIT repertoires were least diverse, DNEG repertoires most diverse. A small cohort with few responders supplied the baseline and M1 comparisons. Expanded sorted subsets were checked for tumor reactivity using peptides. Under 8% of TRB clonotypes were shared between subsets at M1.

This clonotype is judged large. No antigen is known for it. This CDR3 contains 15 residues. The ends lost 1 base at V and 2 bases at J; junction bases unmatched: 3. Germline loops: CDR1 SGHTA, CDR2 FQGNSA. Four subsets defined by PD-1 and/or TIGIT were sorted from live CD3+CD8+TCRalphabeta+ cells. TCR libraries were prepared from around 15 ng of total RNA with the QIAseq Immune Repertoire TCR panel. Each CDR3 protein gets one entry after TCRdb re-called the reads with MiXCR. The table shows 300 to 450 distinct CDR3 sequences, with 12% occurring only once. The starting material was CD8+ T cells from PBMCs, obtained at baseline or after one month of anti-PD-1 therapy (not recorded which). The J gene is TRBJ2-7, the V gene TRBV7-2; 9 bases align to TRBD2. The sequence came from a human donor with melanoma. The CDR3 loop is CASSLGASGAYEQYF. The CDR3 DNA reads TGTGCCAGCAGCTTAGGGGCTAGCGGGGCCTACGAGCAGTACTTC.